The source of this T cell receptor (beta chain) is a study of early T cells in non-severe SARS-CoV-2 infection. Study as a whole: From unsorted whole blood, bulk RNA was sequenced, and the chains remained unpaired.

The study, taken as a whole, reports: Clonotype matching in VDJdb favored anti-spike CD8 responses and did not capture private and CD4 specificities.

Unique molecular identifier tags were affixed to discrete cDNA molecules. A single record per CDR3 protein comes from TCRdb applying MiXCR to the 5' RACE reads. The table shows about 36,000 distinct CDR3 sequences, with around 5% occurring only once. This clonotype has ten or more counts. What it recognizes is unknown. In germline, CDR1 is DFQATT, CDR2 SNEGSKA (reference sequence). Unmatched junction bases numbered 7, after V lost 6 bases and J lost 9 bases. The CDR3 is made up of 14 amino acids. The TCR originated in an adult who was a healthcare worker with PCR-confirmed SARS-CoV-2 infection or an uninfected control (not recorded which). Sequenced sample: whole blood. The chain joins TRBV20-1 to TRBJ2-1; TRBD2 matches 14 bases. CDR3 residues: CSAPAGLAGGEQFF. The CDR3 coding sequence is TGCAGTGCCCCAGCCGGACTAGCGGGGGGTGAGCAGTTCTTC.